The sequence of this TCR beta chain was determined in a study of response to subunit inactivated influenza vaccine. Study conclusions and caveats: Each seasonal influenza vaccination recruits few new T cells, the authors suggested.

One entry per CDR3 protein, called by TCRdb with MiXCR from the RT-PCR reads. The table includes approximately 500,000 distinct CDR3 sequences, 20% to 25% detected once. Germline assignment: CDR1 LGHDT and CDR2 YNNKEL (reference sequence). After removal of 0 bases from V and 4 bases from J, the junction contained 3 bases not matched to a gene. The CDR3 runs to 16 residues. This clonotype showed up just a few times. Antigen unknown. The same data also contributed to another study, on T cells expressing NK-cell markers. That paper states: TCR beta cDNA was generated via 5'RACE template switching incorporating UMIs. Repertoire data for TCR beta were derived from sorted T cells (CD3+CD56+NKG2C+, CD3+CD56+NKG2C- and CD3+CD56-NKG2C+). Seven of the eight sequenced donors were classified as HCMV-seropositive, and one was classified as seronegative.

V and J are TRBV3-1 and TRBJ2-5; 12 nucleotides match TRBD1. Specimen: CD4+ T cells sorted from PBMCs, collected about 11 days after vaccination. The clonotype was recovered from a man in his forties or fifties who received an inactivated influenza vaccine. Written as DNA, the CDR3 is TGTGCCAGCAGCCAAGATCGGGACAGGGGGCGAGAGACCCAGTACTTC. It codes for CASSQDRDRGRETQYF.